These 25 T cell receptor beta chains came from one sample sequenced in a study of early T cells in non-severe SARS-CoV-2 infection. A single record per CDR3 protein comes from TCRdb applying MiXCR to the 5' RACE reads. Among some 64,000 distinct CDR3 sequences listed, approximately 11% were seen once. This specimen consisted of whole blood, obtained at baseline. Receptors originate from an adult who was a healthcare worker with PCR-confirmed SARS-CoV-2 infection or an uninfected control (not recorded which).

This clonotype showed up many times. This chain uses TRBV5-4 with TRBJ2-7; 7 bases line up with TRBD1. Germline loops: CDR1 SGHNT, CDR2 YYREEE (reference sequence). Trimming took 0 bases from V and 11 from J; bases not matched to a gene: 5. The CDR3 loop spans 12 amino acids. The CDR3 sequence is CASSLEGALEYF. The CDR3 DNA sequence: TGTGCCAGCAGCTTGGAGGGGGCTCTAGAGTACTTC.

In its sample, this clonotype was seen a few times. The V and J genes are TRBV7-8 and TRBJ2-7; 9 positions match TRBD1. Trimming cost V 5 bases and J 6 bases; bases outside gene matches: 11. Germline V gene data show CDR1 as SGHVS and CDR2 as FQNEAQ. The CDR3 consists of 15 residues. The CDR3 loop is CASSPRTGEASEQYF. CDR3 nucleotide sequence: TGTGCCAGCAGCCCCAGGACAGGGGAGGCATCCGAGCAGTACTTC.

In this sample, this clonotype turned up a few times. The chain uses TRBV9 and TRBJ2-3; D might be TRBD1 or TRBD2, each matching 5 bases. V was cut by 5 bases and J by 0 bases, with 13 bases left in between. This CDR3 is 15 amino acids long. The germline gives CDR1 SGDLS, CDR2 YYNGEE. CDR3 sequence: CASSSRDGSTDTQYF. For the CDR3, the DNA is TGTGCCAGCAGTAGCCGGGACGGAAGCACAGATACGCAGTATTTT.

The chain has TRBV7-2 and TRBJ2-5; possibly TRBD1 or TRBD2 for D (5 bases each). The germline gives CDR1 SGHTA, CDR2 FQGNSA. The V and J ends lost 1 base and 4 bases respectively, with 13 bases between them. The CDR3 sequence is 15 residues long. The CDR3 sequence: CASSLVTGTRETQYF. CDR3 DNA sequence: TGTGCCAGCAGCTTAGTGACCGGGACGCGAGAGACCCAGTACTTC.

The chain is built from TRBV27 and TRBJ2-2; D uncertain. This CDR3 comprises 12 residues. CDR1 is MNHEY and CDR2 is SMNVEV in the germline V gene (reference sequence). Trimming left V 4 bases short and J 8 bases short, with 8 bases between. CDR3 in DNA: TGTGCCAGCAGTTCCCAGACAGGGGAGCTGTTTTTT. It translates to CASSSQTGELFF.

This clonotype was detected many times. The chain carries TRBV24-1 and TRBJ2-1, with 10 bases identical to TRBD1. V dropped 12 bases and J dropped 4; count of bases not matched to a gene: 5. The CDR3 sequence is 13 residues long. The V gene's germline CDR1 is KGHDR and CDR2 SFDVKD. The CDR3 is CAAGTGDYNEQFF. In DNA form, the CDR3 reads TGTGCCGCCGGGACAGGGGATTACAATGAGCAGTTCTTC.

This clonotype has more than one count but fewer than ten. CDR3 amino acids: CASRLAPGTGPSSYNSPLHF. CDR3 nucleotide sequence: TGTGCCAGCAGACTAGCCCCCGGGACAGGGCCGAGCTCCTATAATTCACCCCTCCACTTT. The J gene is TRBJ1-6, the V gene TRBV27; 9 nucleotides match TRBD1. The germline V gene has CDR1 MNHEY and CDR2 SMNVEV (reference sequence). CDR3 length equals 20 residues. J gave up 0 bases and V 6 bases, and 15 bases lay outside the gene matches.

This clonotype was detected only a few times. V is TRBV5-5 and J is TRBJ2-1; D is unclear. Germline V gene lookup returns CDR1 SGHKS and CDR2 YYEKEE (reference sequence). The germline V and J ends were trimmed by 0 bases and 6 bases, with 16 bases remaining between them. There are 16 residues in the CDR3. The CDR3 protein is CASSLAAQRLSNEQFF. The CDR3 DNA is TGTGCCAGCAGCTTGGCCGCTCAGCGCCTATCCAATGAGCAGTTCTTC.

This clonotype has a count of ten or more. The rearrangement links TRBV11-2 to TRBJ2-1; 10 nucleotides agree with TRBD2. Germline CDR1 SGHAT, CDR2 FQNNGV. This CDR3 has 17 amino acids. V shed 2 bases, J shed 4 bases, and the junction held 8 bases outside the gene matches. CDR3: CASSLRLAGVGYNEQFF. DNA of the CDR3: TGTGCCAGCAGCTTAAGGCTAGCGGGAGTAGGGTACAATGAGCAGTTCTTC.

This clonotype appeared a few times. This chain connects TRBV5-1 to TRBJ2-1; no definite D call. Germline assignment: CDR1 SGHRS and CDR2 YFSETQ. This CDR3 comprises 15 residues. Between the trimmed V and J ends, which lost 5 bases and 9 bases, there was a span of 21 bases. CDR3 coding DNA: TGCGCCAGCAGACCGGTGACGGGCAGATGGAGTGAGCAGTTCTTC. Its protein product is CASRPVTGRWSEQFF. Together with reference TRBV5-1 and TRBJ2-1, the CDR3 gives the full variable domain: KAGVTQTPRYLIKTRGQQVTLSCSPISGHRSVSWYQQTPGQGLQFLFEYFSETQRNKGNFPGRFSGRQFSNSRSEMNVSTLELGDSALYLCASRPVTGRWSEQFFGPGTRLTVL.

This clonotype has ten or more counts. This rearrangement joins TRBV12-5 to TRBJ2-3; 8 bases align to TRBD1. The CDR3 runs 15 residues. The J segment lost 2 bases and the V segment lost 4 bases, leaving 5 bases of the junction unmatched. Germline loops: CDR1 LGHNT, CDR2 FRNRAP. The CDR3 DNA is TGTGCTAGTGGTTCCTCGGGACAGGTCACAGATACGCAGTATTTT. Translating it yields CASGSSGQVTDTQYF.

This chain uses TRBV29-1 with TRBJ2-1, with 8 positions matching TRBD2. CDR1 SQVTM and CDR2 ANQGSEA come from the germline V gene. With 7 bases clipped from V and 4 bases from J, the junction kept 9 bases outside the gene matches. The CDR3 spans 14 residues. CDR3 residues: CSGETSGGYNEQFF. The CDR3 DNA follows: TGCAGCGGGGAAACTAGCGGAGGGTACAATGAGCAGTTCTTC.

This clonotype was counted many times. This chain uses TRBV6-2 or TRBV6-3 with TRBJ1-2; D not resolved. Trimming stripped 7 bases from V and 0 bases from J, with 15 bases between. Germline CDR1 MNHEY, CDR2 SVGEGT. CDR3 size: 15 residues. The CDR3 nucleotides read TGTGCCAGCACTCGAGTGGAGGCCTCTAACTATGGCTACACCTTC. This codes for CASTRVEASNYGYTF.

V and J are TRBV7-9 and TRBJ2-1, with a tentative D call TRBD1 (6 bases). The germline V and J ends were trimmed by 1 base and 13 bases, with 8 bases remaining between them. This CDR3 has 11 amino acids. CDR1 is SEHNR, CDR2 FQNEAQ, per germline (reference sequence). CDR3 amino acids: CASSLEGVQFF. CDR3 coding DNA: TGTGCCAGCAGCTTAGAGGGGGTCCAGTTCTTC.

The CDR3 DNA is TGCGCCAGCAGTGAGGGTGCAAGGGAGCAGTTCTTC. Its translation: CASSEGAREQFF. The V and J genes are TRBV10-2 and TRBJ2-1, with D unresolved. V shed 2 bases and J shed 10 bases, with 9 bases lying between them. Germline V gene sequence: CDR1 WSHSY, CDR2 SAAADI. The CDR3 length is 12 residues.

V and J are TRBV6-5 and TRBJ2-7; TRBD1 aligns across 8 bases. V gave up 0 bases and J gave up 5 bases; unmatched junction bases: 6. The length of the CDR3 is 15 residues. In germline, CDR1 is MNHEY, CDR2 SVGAGI. CDR3: CASSYSWTGSNEQYF. The CDR3 DNA sequence: TGTGCCAGCAGTTACTCATGGACAGGGTCCAACGAGCAGTACTTC.

This clonotype was seen repeatedly, ten times or more. The chain carries TRBV28 and TRBJ2-7; TRBD2 aligns across 10 bases. Germline CDR1 MDHEN, CDR2 SYDVKM. The CDR3 is 16 residues long. J lost 1 base, V lost 7 bases, and 10 bases had no gene match. DNA for the CDR3: TGTGCCAGCACATCTACCCTAGCGGGGGTATCCTACGAGCAGTACTTC. Protein sequence: CASTSTLAGVSYEQYF.

There are a few counts of this clonotype. The rearrangement uses TRBV7-2 and TRBJ1-1; D ambiguous. V was cut by 5 bases and J by 1 base, with 8 bases left in between. In germline, CDR1 is SGHTA, CDR2 FQGNSA. The CDR3 runs to 13 residues. Here the CDR3 reads CASSPGPNTEAFF. CDR3 coding DNA: TGTGCCAGCAGCCCTGGTCCGAACACTGAAGCTTTCTTT.

Many counts were recorded for this clonotype. The chain employs TRBV29-1 and TRBJ2-2; tentative D call: TRBD2 (7 bases). Deletions cut 5 bases from V and 3 bases from J, with 16 bases between. CDR3 length equals 15 residues. Germline lookup yields CDR1 SQVTM and CDR2 ANQGSEA. In nucleotides, the CDR3 is TGCAGCGTTCGCCGGGGGGCTAGCGACACCGGGGAGCTGTTTTTT. It translates to CSVRRGASDTGELFF.

V and J are TRBV7-9 and TRBJ2-2; D gene unclear. The germline gives CDR1 SEHNR, CDR2 FQNEAQ (reference sequence). The CDR3 is 13 residues long. Trimming took off 6 bases at V and 1 base at J, with 6 bases between the two ends. For the CDR3, the DNA is TGTGCCAGCAGGCTTGAGAACACCGGGGAGCTGTTTTTT. It yields the protein CASRLENTGELFF.

There are a few counts of this clonotype. This chain connects TRBV29-1 to TRBJ1-1; D is unresolved. This CDR3 is 11 amino acids long. Germline values: CDR1 SQVTM, CDR2 ANQGSEA. Trimming shortened V by 4 bases and J by 8 bases, and 11 bases separated the two germline ends. The CDR3, as DNA: TGCAGCGTTGGAGAGACGTTGGAAGCTTTCTTT. Translation gives CSVGETLEAFF.

This clonotype was recorded many times. The rearrangement uses TRBV5-4 and TRBJ2-3, with D uncertain. The V end was cut by 4 bases, the J end by 0 bases, with 12 bases between. Germline V lookup: CDR1 SGHNT, CDR2 YYREEE (reference sequence). The CDR3 is 15 residues long. Written as DNA, the CDR3 is TGTGCCAGCAGCAATCAGACTCGCAGCACAGATACGCAGTATTTT. Its translation: CASSNQTRSTDTQYF. The full variable domain, its missing parts supplied by reference TRBV5-4 and TRBJ2-3, is ETGVTQSPTHLIKTRGQQVTLRCSSQSGHNTVSWYQQALGQGPQFIFQYYREEENGRGNFPPRFSGLQFPNYSSELNVNALELDDSALYLCASSNQTRSTDTQYFGPGTRLTVL.

This clonotype was recorded many times. V and J are TRBV7-9 and TRBJ2-7; 8 nucleotides line up with TRBD1. The V gene end was trimmed by 3 bases and the J gene end by 7 bases; junction bases not matched to a gene: 8. The CDR3 spans 14 residues. Per the germline V gene, CDR1 is SEHNR and CDR2 is FQNEAQ (reference sequence). The CDR3 DNA reads TGTGCCAGCAGCTTCCCCCAGGGGGCGGATGAGCAGTACTTC. The encoded protein is CASSFPQGADEQYF.

This clonotype was found many times. The rearrangement links TRBV2 to TRBJ2-2; 9 bases are a match to TRBD2. V shed 3 bases and J 4 bases; nucleotides not matched to a gene: 3. The CDR3 is 15 residues long. CDR1 SNHLY and CDR2 FYNNEI come from the germline V gene. The CDR3 loop reads CASSERSGSTGELFF. CDR3 nucleotides: TGTGCCAGCAGTGAGCGTAGCGGGAGCACCGGGGAGCTGTTTTTT.

This clonotype has just a few counts. The chain is built from TRBV6-6 and TRBJ1-2; 11 nucleotides match TRBD1. J was trimmed by 7 bases and V by 2 bases; bases with no gene match: 6. Germline V gives CDR1 MNHNY, CDR2 SVGAGI (reference sequence). The CDR3 is 15 amino acids. CDR3 coding DNA: TGTGCCAGCAGTTACCCCGAGGGACAGGGGGTTGGCTACACCTTC. Its protein product is CASSYPEGQGVGYTF.